This TCR beta chain was sequenced in a study of T cells in Graves' hyperthyroidism and ophthalmopathy. Each patient was aged 18 to 65 and had newly diagnosed hyperthyroidism of under 2 months' duration. The source of the PBMCs was more than 9.5 ml of fresh peripheral blood. It was RNA transcripts that yielded the amplified TCR beta CDR3 regions. With the HTBI primer set, the TCR CDR3 went through a first round of RT-PCR. TCRdb reprocessed the multiplex PCR reads with MiXCR, giving one entry per CDR3 protein. In the table there are about 680,000 distinct CDR3 sequences, approximately 36% of which are singletons. The CDR3 is made up of 13 amino acids. From germline, CDR1 is SNHLY and CDR2 FYNNEI. Trimming removed 8 bases at V and 5 bases at J, with 12 bases between.

Material for sequencing was blood. This TCR was recovered from a woman in her thirties or forties with Graves' hyperthyroidism. The rearrangement joins TRBV2 to TRBJ2-2; D possibly corresponds to TRBD2 (5 bases). The CDR3 region has the DNA TGTGCCAGCGAAACGGGGTGGACCGGGGAGCTGTTTTTT. This encodes CASETGWTGELFF.